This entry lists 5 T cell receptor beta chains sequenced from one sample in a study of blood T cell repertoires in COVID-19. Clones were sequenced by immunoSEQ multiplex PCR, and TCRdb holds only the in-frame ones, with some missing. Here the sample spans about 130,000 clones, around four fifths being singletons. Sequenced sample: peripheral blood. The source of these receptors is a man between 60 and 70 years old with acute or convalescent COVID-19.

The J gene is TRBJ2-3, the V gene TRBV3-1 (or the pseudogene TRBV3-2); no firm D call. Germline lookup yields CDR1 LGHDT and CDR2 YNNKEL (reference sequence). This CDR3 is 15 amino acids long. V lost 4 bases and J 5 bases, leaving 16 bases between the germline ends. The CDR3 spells CASSPTSLGLDTQYF. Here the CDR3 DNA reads TGTGCCAGCAGCCCAACCTCTCTAGGTCTAGATACGCAGTATTTT.

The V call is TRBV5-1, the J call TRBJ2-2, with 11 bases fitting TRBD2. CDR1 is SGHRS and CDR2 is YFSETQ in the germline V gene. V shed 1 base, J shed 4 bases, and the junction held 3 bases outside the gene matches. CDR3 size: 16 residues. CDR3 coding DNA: TGCGCCAGCAGCTTGACTAGCGGGAGAAGCACCGGGGAGCTGTTTTTT. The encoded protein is CASSLTSGRSTGELFF.

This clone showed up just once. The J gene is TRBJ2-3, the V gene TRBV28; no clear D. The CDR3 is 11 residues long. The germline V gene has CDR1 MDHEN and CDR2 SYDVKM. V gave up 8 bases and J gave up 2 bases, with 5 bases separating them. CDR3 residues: CASADTDTQYF. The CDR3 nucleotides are TGTGCCAGCGCGGACACAGATACGCAGTATTTT. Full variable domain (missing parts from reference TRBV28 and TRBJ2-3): DVKVTQSSRYLVKRTGEKVFLECVQDMDHENMFWYRQDPGLGLRLIYFSYDVKMKEKGDIPEGYSVSREKKERFSLILESASTNQTSMYLCASADTDTQYFGPGTRLTVL.

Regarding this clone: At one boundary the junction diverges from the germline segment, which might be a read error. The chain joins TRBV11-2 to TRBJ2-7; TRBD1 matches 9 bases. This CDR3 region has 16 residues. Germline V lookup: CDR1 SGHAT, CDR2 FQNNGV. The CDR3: CASSLGWDRASYEQYF. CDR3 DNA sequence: TGTGCCAGCAGTTTAGGCTGGGACAGGGCTTCCTACGAGCAGTACTTC. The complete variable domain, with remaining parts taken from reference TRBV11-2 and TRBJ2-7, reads EAGVAQSPRYKIIEKRQSVAFWCNPISGHATLYWYQQILGQGPKLLIQFQNNGVVDDSQLPKDRFSAERLKGVDSTLKIQPAKLEDSAVYLCASSLGWDRASYEQYFGPGTRLTVT.

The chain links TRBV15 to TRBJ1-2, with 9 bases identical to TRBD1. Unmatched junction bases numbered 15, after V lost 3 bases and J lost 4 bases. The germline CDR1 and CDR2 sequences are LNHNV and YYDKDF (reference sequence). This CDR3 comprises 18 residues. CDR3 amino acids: CATSRAIRDREDGYGYTF. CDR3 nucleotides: TGTGCCACCAGCAGGGCAATCCGGGACAGGGAGGACGGCTATGGCTACACCTTC. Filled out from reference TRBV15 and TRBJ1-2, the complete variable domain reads DAMVIQNPRYQVTQFGKPVTLSCSQTLNHNVMYWYQQKSSQAPKLLFHYYDKDFNNEADTPDNFQSRRPNTSFCFLDIRSPGLGDTAMYLCATSRAIRDREDGYGYTFGSGTRLTVV.